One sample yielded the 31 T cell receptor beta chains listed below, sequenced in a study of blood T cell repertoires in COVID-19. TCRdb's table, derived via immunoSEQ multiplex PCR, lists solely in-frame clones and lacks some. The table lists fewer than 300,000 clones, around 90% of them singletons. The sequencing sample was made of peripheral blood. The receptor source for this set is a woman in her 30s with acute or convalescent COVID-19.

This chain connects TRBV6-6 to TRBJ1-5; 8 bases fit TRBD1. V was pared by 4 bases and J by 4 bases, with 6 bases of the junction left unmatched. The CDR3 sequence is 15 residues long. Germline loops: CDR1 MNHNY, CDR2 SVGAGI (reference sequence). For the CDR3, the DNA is TGTGCCAGCAGTTCCGGGACAGGATCAAATCAGCCCCAGCATTTT. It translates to CASSSGTGSNQPQHF.

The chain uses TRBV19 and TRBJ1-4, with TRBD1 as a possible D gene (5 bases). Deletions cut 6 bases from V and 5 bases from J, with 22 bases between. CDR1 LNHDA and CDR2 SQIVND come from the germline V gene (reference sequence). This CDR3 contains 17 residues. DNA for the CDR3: TGTGCCAGTAGCCCGGGACGCCACCTAGGAGGGAATGAAAAACTGTTTTTT. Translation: CASSPGRHLGGNEKLFF.

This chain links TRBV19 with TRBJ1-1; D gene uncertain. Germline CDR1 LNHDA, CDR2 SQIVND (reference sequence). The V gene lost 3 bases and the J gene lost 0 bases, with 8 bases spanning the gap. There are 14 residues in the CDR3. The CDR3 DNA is TGTGCCAGTAGTATGCTGGCCGTGAACACTGAAGCTTTCTTT. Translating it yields CASSMLAVNTEAFF.

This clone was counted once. Written as DNA, the CDR3 is TGTGCCAGCAGGAACATTAGAAGGGGAGGTGAGACCCAGTACTTC. Its protein is CASRNIRRGGETQYF. V usage is TRBV7-9 and J usage is TRBJ2-5; perhaps TRBD2 as D (6 bases). The CDR3 runs to 15 residues. Per the germline V gene, CDR1 is SEHNR and CDR2 is FQNEAQ (reference sequence). V was pared by 6 bases and J by 5 bases, with 19 bases between.

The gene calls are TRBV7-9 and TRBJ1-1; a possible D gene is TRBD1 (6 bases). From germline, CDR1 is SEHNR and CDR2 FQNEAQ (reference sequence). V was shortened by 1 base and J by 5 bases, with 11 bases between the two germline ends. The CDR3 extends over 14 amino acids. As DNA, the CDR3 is TGTGCCAGCAGCTTAGGGACAGCTACAACTGAAGCTTTCTTT. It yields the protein CASSLGTATTEAFF.

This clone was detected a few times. Written as DNA, the CDR3 is TGTGCCAGCAGCGCAACAGGGGGTAGGGAGGATACGCAGTATTTT. Translation gives CASSATGGREDTQYF. The chain employs TRBV25-1 and TRBJ2-3; 8 nucleotides align to TRBD1. After removal of 6 bases from V and 6 bases from J, the junction contained 11 bases not matched to a gene. Germline V gene sequence: CDR1 MGHDK, CDR2 SYGVNS. The length of the CDR3 is 15 residues.

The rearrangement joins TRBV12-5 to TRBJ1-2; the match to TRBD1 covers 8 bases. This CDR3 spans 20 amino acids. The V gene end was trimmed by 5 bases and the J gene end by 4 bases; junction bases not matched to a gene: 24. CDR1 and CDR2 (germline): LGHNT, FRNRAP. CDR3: CASGPGAGGHAGKDLYGYTF. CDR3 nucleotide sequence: TGTGCTAGTGGTCCTGGGGCAGGGGGCCACGCGGGTAAAGACCTCTATGGCTACACCTTC.

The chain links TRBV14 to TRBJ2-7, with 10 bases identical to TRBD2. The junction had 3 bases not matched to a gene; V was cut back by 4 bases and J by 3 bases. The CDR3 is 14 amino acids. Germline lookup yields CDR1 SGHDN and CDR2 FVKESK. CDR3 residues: CASSPLAGVYEQYF. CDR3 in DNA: TGTGCCAGCAGCCCTCTAGCGGGAGTCTACGAGCAGTACTTC.

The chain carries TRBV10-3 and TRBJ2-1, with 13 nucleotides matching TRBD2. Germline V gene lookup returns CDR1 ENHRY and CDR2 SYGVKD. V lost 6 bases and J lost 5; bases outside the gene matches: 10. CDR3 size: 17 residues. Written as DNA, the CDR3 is TGTGCCATCAGCCCCGCCTTACTAGCGGGAGGGGACAATGAGCAGTTCTTC. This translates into CAISPALLAGGDNEQFF.

CDR3 DNA sequence: TGTGCCAGTAGTATAGTTCGGGGTGGCAATCAGCCCCAGCATTTT. This gives the protein CASSIVRGGNQPQHF. The J gene is TRBJ1-5, the V gene TRBV19; no reliable D call. The germline CDR1 and CDR2 sequences are LNHDA and SQIVND (reference sequence). Trimming took off 1 base at V and 2 bases at J, with 9 bases between the two ends. CDR3 length: 15 amino acids.

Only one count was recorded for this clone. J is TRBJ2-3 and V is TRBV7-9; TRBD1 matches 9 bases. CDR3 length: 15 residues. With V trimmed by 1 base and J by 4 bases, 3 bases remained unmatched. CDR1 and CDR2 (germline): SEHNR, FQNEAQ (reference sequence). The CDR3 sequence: CASSLGDRVSDTQYF. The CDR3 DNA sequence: TGTGCCAGCAGCTTAGGGGACAGGGTTTCAGATACGCAGTATTTT.

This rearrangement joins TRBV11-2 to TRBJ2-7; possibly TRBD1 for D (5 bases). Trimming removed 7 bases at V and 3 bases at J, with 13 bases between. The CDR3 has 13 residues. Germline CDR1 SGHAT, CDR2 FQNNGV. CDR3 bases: TGTGCCAGCAATAAAGACAGATTCTACGAGCAGTACTTC. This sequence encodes CASNKDRFYEQYF.

CDR3 sequence reads: CASSYHTVGGADGYTF. DNA for the CDR3: TGTGCCAGCAGTTACCACACTGTGGGCGGAGCGGATGGCTACACCTTC. This chain joins TRBV6-5 and TRBJ1-2; D is undetermined. The CDR3 is 16 residues long. The V end lost 2 bases, the J end lost 6 bases, and 19 bases lay between the germline ends. Germline V gene lookup returns CDR1 MNHEY and CDR2 SVGAGI.

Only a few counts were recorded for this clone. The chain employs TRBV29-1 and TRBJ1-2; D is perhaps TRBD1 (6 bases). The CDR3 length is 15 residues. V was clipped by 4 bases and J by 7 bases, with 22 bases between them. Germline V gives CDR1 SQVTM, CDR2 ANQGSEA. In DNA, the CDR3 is TGCAGCGTTGGACGCACCGGGACACCGGCGAGTGGCTACACCTTC. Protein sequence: CSVGRTGTPASGYTF. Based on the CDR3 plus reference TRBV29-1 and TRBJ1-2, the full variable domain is SAVISQKPSRDICQRGTSLTIQCQVDSQVTMMFWYRQQPGQSLTLIATANQGSEATYESGFVIDKFPISRPNLTFSTLTVSNMSPEDSSIYLCSVGRTGTPASGYTFGSGTRLTVV.

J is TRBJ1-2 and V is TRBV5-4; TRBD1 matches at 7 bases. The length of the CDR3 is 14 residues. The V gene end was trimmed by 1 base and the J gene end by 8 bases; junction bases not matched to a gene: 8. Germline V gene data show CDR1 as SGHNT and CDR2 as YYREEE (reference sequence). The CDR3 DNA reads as TGTGCCAGCAGCTTGTTGGGACAGATGGAGGGCTACACCTTC. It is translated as CASSLLGQMEGYTF.

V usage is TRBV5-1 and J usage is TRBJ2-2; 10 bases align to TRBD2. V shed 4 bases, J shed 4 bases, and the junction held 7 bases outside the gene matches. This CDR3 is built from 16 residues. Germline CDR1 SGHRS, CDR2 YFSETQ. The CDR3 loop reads CASSSRLAGVTGELFF. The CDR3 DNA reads TGCGCCAGCAGCAGCAGGCTAGCGGGAGTCACCGGGGAGCTGTTTTTT.

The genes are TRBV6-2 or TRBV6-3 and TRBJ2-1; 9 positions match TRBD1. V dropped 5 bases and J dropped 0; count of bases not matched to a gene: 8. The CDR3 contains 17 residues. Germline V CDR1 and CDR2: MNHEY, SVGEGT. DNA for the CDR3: TGTGCCAGCAGTGTATTAACGACAGGGGGCTCCTACAATGAGCAGTTCTTC. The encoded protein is CASSVLTTGGSYNEQFF.

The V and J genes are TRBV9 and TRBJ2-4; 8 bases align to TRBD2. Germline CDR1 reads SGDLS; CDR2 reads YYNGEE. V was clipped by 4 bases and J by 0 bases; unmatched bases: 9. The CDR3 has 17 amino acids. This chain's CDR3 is CASSHPVAGGAKNIQYF. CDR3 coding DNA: TGTGCCAGCAGCCACCCGGTGGCGGGAGGAGCCAAAAACATTCAGTACTTC.

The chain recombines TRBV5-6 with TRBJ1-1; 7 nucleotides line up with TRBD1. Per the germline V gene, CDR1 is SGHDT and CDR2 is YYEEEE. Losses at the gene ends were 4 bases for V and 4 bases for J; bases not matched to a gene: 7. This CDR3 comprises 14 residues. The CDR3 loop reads CASSPGTVGTEAFF. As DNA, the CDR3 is TGTGCCAGCAGCCCCGGGACAGTGGGCACTGAAGCTTTCTTT.

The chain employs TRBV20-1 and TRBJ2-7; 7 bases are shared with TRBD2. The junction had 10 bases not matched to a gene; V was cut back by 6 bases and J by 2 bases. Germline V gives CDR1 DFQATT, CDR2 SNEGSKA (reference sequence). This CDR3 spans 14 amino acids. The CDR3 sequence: CSASRGREPYEQYF. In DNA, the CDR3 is TGCAGTGCCAGTCGGGGGAGGGAACCCTACGAGCAGTACTTC.

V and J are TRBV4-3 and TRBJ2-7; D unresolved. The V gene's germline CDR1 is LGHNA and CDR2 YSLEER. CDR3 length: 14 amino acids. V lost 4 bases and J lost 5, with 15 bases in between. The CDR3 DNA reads TGCGCCAGCAGCCTTGTACTGGGTCAGGACGAGCAGTACTTC. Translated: CASSLVLGQDEQYF.

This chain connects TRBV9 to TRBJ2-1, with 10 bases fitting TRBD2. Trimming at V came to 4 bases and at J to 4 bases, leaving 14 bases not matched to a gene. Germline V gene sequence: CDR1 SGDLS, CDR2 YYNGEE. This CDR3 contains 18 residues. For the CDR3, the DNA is TGTGCCAGCAGCCCCCGAAAGCGGGAGGGTTTAGGATACAATGAGCAGTTCTTC. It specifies CASSPRKREGLGYNEQFF.

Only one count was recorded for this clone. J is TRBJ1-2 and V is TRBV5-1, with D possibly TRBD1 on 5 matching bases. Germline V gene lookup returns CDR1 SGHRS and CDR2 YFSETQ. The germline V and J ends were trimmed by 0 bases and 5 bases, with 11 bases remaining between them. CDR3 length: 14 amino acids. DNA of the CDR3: TGCGCCAGCAGCTTGGATGGCCAGGGATATGGCTACACCTTC. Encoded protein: CASSLDGQGYGYTF.

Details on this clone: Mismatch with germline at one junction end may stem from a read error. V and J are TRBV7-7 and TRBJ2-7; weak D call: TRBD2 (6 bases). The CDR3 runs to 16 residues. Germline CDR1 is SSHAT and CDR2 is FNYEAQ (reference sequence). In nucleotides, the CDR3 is TGTGCTAGCAGTCCTCTCCCGGGACTGGGGGTCCACGAGCAGTACTTC. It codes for CASSPLPGLGVHEQYF.

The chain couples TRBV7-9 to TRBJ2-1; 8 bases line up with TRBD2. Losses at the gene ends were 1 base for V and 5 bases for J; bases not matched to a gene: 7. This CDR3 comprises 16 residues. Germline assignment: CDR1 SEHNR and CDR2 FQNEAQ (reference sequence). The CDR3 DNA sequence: TGTGCCAGCAGCTTAGTAGGCGGGAGGTACCACAATGAGCAGTTCTTC. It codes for CASSLVGGRYHNEQFF.

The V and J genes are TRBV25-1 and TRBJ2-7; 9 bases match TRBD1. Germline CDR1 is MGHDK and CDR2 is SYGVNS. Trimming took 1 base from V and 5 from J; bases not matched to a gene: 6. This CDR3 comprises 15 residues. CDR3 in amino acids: CASSELGQGNHEQYF. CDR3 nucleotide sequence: TGTGCCAGCAGTGAATTGGGACAGGGAAATCACGAGCAGTACTTC.

CDR3: CASGSWTGDGYTF. CDR3 nucleotides: TGTGCTAGTGGTTCGTGGACAGGGGATGGCTACACCTTC. This rearrangement joins TRBV12-5 to TRBJ1-2; 9 bases are shared with TRBD1. With V trimmed by 4 bases and J by 6 bases, 3 bases remained unmatched. Germline V gene sequence: CDR1 LGHNT, CDR2 FRNRAP. CDR3 length equals 13 residues.

The CDR3 bases are TGTGCCAGCAGTTTCCAGGGGGGCGACGAGCAGTACTTC. The encoded protein is CASSFQGGDEQYF. J is TRBJ2-7 and V is TRBV6-2 or TRBV6-3; D possibly corresponds to TRBD1 (7 bases). Germline V lookup: CDR1 MNHEY, CDR2 SVGEGT. V was clipped by 4 bases and J by 5 bases, with 12 bases between them. The CDR3 totals 13 residues.

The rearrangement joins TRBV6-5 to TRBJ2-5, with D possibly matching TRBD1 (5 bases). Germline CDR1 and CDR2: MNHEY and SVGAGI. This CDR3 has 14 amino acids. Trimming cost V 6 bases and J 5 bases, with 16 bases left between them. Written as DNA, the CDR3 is TGTGCCAGCAGGGCGACAGAGAGGTGGGAGACCCAGTACTTC. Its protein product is CASRATERWETQYF.

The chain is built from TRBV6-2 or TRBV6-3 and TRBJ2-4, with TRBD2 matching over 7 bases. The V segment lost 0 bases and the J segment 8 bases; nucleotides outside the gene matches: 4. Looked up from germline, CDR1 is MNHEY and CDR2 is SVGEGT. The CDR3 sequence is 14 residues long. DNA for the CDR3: TGTGCCAGCAGTTACTCGAGCGGGGCTGACATTCAGTACTTC. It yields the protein CASSYSSGADIQYF.

CDR3 protein: CASSLGSGREQAGELFF. CDR3 DNA sequence: TGCGCCAGCAGCTTGGGAAGCGGGCGGGAGCAAGCCGGGGAGCTGTTTTTT. The chain joins TRBV5-1 to TRBJ2-2; 7 nucleotides line up with TRBD2. The CDR3 is 17 amino acids. In germline, CDR1 is SGHRS, CDR2 YFSETQ. Trimming removed 0 bases from V and 6 bases from J; junction bases left unmatched: 11.